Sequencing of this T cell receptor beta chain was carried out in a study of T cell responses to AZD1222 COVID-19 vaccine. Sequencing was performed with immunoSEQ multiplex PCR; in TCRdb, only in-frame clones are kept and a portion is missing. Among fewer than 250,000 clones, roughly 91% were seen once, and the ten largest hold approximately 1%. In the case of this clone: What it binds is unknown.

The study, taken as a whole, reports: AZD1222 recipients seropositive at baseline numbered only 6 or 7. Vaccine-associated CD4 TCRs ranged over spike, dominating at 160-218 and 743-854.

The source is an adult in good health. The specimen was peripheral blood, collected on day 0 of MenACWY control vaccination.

The chain's CDR3 is CASSAPSGGSYNEQFF. CDR3 DNA sequence: TGTGCCAGCAGTGCCCCTAGCGGGGGGTCCTACAATGAGCAGTTCTTC. The chain couples TRBV6-2 or TRBV6-3 to TRBJ2-1; 11 bases fit TRBD2. The CDR3 extends over 16 amino acids. Germline V gives CDR1 MNHEY, CDR2 SVGEGT. V dropped 5 bases and J dropped 1; count of bases not matched to a gene: 4.